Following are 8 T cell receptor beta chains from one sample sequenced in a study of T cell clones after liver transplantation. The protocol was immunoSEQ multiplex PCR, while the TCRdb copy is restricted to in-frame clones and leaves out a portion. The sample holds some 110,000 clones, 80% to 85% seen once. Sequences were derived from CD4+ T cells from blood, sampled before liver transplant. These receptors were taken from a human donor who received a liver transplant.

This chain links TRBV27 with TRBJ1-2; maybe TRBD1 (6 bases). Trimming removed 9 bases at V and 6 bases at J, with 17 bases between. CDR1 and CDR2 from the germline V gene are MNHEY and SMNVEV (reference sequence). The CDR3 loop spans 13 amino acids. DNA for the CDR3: TGTGCCAGTTATACGCGGGGGGCGCATGGCTACACCTTC. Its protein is CASYTRGAHGYTF.

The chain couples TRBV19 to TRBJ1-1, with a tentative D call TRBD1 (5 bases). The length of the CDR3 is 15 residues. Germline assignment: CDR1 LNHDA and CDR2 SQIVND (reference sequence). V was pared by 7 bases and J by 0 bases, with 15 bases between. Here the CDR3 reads CASTPPGPLNTEAFF. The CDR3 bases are TGTGCCAGTACCCCCCCAGGGCCTTTGAACACTGAAGCTTTCTTT. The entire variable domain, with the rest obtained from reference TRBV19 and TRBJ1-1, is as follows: DGGITQSPKYLFRKEGQNVTLSCEQNLNHDAMYWYRQDPGQGLRLIYYSQIVNDFQKGDIAEGYSVSREKKESFPLTVTSAQKNPTAFYLCASTPPGPLNTEAFFGQGTRLTVV.

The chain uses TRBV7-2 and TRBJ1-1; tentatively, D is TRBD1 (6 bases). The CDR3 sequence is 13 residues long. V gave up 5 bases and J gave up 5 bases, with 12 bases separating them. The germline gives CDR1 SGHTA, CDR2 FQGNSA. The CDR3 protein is CASSKGRGTEAFF. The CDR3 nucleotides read TGTGCCAGCAGCAAAGGGAGGGGGACTGAAGCTTTCTTT.

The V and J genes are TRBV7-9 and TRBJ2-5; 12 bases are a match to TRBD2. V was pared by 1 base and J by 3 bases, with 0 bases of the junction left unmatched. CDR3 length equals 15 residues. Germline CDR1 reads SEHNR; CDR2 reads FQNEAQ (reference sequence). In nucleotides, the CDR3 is TGTGCCAGCAGCTTAGGACTAGCGGGGGAAGAGACCCAGTACTTC. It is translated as CASSLGLAGEETQYF.

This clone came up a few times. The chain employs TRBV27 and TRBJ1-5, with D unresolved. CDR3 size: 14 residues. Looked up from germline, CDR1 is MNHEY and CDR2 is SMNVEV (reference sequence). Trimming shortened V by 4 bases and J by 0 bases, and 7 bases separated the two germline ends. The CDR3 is CASSSPHSNQPQHF. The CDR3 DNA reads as TGTGCCAGCAGTTCCCCGCATAGCAATCAGCCCCAGCATTTT.

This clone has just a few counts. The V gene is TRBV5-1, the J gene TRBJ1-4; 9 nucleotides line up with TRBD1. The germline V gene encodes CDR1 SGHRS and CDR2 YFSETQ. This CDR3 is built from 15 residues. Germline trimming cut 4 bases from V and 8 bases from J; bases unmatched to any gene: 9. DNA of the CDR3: TGCGCCAGCAGCGGCACAGGGGGCATCAGCGAAAAACTGTTTTTT. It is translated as CASSGTGGISEKLFF. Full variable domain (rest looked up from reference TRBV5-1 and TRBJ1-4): KAGVTQTPRYLIKTRGQQVTLSCSPISGHRSVSWYQQTPGQGLQFLFEYFSETQRNKGNFPGRFSGRQFSNSRSEMNVSTLELGDSALYLCASSGTGGISEKLFFGSGTQLSVL.

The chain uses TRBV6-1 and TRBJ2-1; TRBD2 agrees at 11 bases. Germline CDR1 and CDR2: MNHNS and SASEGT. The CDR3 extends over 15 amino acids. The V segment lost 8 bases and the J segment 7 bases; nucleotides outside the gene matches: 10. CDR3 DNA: TGTGCCAGCGCCATACTAGCGGGAGCGGGAAATGAGCAGTTCTTC. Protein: CASAILAGAGNEQFF.

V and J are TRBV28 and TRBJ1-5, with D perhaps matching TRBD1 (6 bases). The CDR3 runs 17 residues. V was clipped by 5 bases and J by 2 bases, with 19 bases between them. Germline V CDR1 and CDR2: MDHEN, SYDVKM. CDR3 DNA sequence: TGTGCCAGCAGTGTGAGCGGGCTTGGGGGCGGCAATCAGCCCCAGCATTTT. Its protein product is CASSVSGLGGGNQPQHF.